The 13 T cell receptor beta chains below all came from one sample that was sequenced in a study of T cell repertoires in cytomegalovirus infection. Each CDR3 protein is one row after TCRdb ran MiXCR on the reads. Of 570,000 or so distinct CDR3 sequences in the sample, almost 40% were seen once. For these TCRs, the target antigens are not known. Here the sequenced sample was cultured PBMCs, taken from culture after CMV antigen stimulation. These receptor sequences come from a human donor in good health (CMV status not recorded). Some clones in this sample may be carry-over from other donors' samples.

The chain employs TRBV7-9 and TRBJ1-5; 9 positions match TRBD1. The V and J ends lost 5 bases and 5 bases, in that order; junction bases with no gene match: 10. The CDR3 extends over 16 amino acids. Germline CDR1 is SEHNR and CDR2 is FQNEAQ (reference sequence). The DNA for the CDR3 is TGTGCCAGCAGCCCTCAAGCGGACAGGGGTTATCAGCCCCAGCATTTT. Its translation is CASSPQADRGYQPQHF.

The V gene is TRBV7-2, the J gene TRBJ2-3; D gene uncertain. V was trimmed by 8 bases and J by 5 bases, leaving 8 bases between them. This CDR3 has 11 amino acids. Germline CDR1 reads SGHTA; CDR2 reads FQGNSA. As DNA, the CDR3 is TGTGCCAGCGGAACGGGAGATACGCAGTATTTT. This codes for CASGTGDTQYF.

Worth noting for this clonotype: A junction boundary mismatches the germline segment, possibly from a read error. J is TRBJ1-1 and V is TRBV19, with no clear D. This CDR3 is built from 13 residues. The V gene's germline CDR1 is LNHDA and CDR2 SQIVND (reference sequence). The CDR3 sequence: CGSSMHHRTEAFF. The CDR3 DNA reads TGTGGCAGTAGTATGCATCATCGAACTGAAGCTTTCTTT.

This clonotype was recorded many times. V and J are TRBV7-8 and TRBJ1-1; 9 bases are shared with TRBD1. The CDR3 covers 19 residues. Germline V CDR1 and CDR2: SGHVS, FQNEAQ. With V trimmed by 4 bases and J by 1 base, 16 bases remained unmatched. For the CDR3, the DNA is TGTGCCAGCAGCTCCGAAAAGAGAAGAACAGGGGGCAGGAACACTGAAGCTTTCTTT. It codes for CASSSEKRRTGGRNTEAFF.

The CDR3 sequence: CASRYGLAGPPYNEQFF. CDR3 nucleotides: TGCGCCAGCAGATATGGACTAGCGGGACCCCCTTACAATGAGCAGTTCTTC. The chain couples TRBV5-1 to TRBJ2-1; TRBD2 agrees at 12 bases. The V gene end was trimmed by 5 bases and the J gene end by 4 bases; junction bases not matched to a gene: 10. Germline V gives CDR1 SGHRS, CDR2 YFSETQ. The CDR3 is made up of 17 amino acids.

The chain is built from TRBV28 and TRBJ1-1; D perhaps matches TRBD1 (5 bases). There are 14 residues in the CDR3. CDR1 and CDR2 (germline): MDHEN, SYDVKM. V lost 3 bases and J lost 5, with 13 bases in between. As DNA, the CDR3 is TGTGCCAGCAGTTTGCCCGGGGACTGGACTGAAGCTTTCTTT. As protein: CASSLPGDWTEAFF.

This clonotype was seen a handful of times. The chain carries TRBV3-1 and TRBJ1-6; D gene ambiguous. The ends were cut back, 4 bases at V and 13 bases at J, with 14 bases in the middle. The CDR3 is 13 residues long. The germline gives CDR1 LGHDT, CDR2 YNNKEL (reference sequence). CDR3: CASSPRTLNPLHF. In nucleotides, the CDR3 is TGTGCCAGCAGCCCGCGGACCTTGAACCCCCTCCACTTT.

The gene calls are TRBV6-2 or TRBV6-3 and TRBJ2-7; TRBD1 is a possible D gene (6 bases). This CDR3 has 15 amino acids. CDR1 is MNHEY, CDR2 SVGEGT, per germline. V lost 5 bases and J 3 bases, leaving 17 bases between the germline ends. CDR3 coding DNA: TGTGCCAGCAGTCCCCCCACCGGGACAAGCTACGAGCAGTACTTC. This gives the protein CASSPPTGTSYEQYF.

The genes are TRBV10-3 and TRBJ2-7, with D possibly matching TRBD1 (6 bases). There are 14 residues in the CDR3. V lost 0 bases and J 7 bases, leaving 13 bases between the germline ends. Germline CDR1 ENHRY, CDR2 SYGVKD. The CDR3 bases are TGTGCCATCAGTGAGTCTGGACAGTCTAGAGAGCAGTACTTC. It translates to CAISESGQSREQYF.

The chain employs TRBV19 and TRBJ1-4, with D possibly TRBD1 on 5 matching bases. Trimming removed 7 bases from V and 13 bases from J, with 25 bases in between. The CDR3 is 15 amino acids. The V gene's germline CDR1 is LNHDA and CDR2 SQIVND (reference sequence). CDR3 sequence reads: CASTSTSGHRGGLFF. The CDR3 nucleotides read TGTGCCAGTACCTCGACCTCCGGGCACCGTGGGGGACTGTTTTTT.

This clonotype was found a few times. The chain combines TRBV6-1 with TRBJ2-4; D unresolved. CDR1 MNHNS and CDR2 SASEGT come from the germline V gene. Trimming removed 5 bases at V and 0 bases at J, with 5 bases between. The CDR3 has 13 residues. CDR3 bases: TGTGCCAGCAGTTCCCTAGCCAAAAACATTCAGTACTTC. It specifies CASSSLAKNIQYF.

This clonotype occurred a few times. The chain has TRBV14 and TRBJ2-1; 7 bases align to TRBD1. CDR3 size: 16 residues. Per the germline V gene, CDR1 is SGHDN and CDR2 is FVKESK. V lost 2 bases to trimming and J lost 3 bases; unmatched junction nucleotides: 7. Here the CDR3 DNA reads TGTGCCAGCAGCCAACATACGGGACAGTACTACAATGAGCAGTTCTTC. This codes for CASSQHTGQYYNEQFF. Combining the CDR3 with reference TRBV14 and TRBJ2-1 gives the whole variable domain EAGVTQFPSHSVIEKGQTVTLRCDPISGHDNLYWYRRVMGKEIKFLLHFVKESKQDESGMPNNRFLAERTGGTYSTLKVQPAELEDSGVYFCASSQHTGQYYNEQFFGPGTRLTVL.

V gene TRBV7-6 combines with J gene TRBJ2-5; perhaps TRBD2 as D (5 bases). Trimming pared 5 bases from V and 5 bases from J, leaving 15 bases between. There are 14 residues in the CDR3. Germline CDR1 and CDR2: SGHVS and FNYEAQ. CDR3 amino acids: CASSLGLRSETQYF. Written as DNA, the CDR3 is TGTGCCAGCAGCCTAGGACTCAGAAGTGAGACCCAGTACTTC.